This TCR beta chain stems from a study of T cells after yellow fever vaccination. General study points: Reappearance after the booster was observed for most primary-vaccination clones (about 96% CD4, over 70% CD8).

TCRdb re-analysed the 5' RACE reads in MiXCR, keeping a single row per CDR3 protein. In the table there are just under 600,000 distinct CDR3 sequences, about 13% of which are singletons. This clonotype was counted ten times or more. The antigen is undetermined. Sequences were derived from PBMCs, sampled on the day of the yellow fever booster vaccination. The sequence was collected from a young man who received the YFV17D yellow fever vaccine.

The DNA of the CDR3 is TGCGCCAGCAGCCAAGGTTCAGGGCAAAATGAAGCTTTCTTT. Its protein product is CASSQGSGQNEAFF. The gene calls are TRBV4-3 and TRBJ1-1, with D perhaps TRBD1 (5 bases). The CDR3 sequence is 14 residues long. The V gene lost 1 base and the J gene lost 7 bases, with 13 bases spanning the gap. In germline, CDR1 is LGHNA, CDR2 YSLEER.